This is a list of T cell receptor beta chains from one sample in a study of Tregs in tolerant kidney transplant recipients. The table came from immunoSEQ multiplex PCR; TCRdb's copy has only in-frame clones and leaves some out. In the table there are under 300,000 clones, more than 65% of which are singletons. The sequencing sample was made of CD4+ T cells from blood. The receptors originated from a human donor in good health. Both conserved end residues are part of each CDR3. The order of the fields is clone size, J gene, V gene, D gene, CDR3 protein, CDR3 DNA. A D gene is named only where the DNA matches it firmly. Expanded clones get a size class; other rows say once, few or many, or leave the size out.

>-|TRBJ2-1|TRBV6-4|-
CASSEGGSFYNEQFF
TGTGCCAGCAGTGAGGGGGGATCTTTCTACAATGAGCAGTTCTTC
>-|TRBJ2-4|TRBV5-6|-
CASSGLAGTKNIQYF
TGTGCCAGCAGCGGTCTGGCAGGGACCAAAAACATTCAGTACTTC
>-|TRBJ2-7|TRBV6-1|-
CASQPLLGSYEQYF
TGTGCCAGCCAACCCCTCTTAGGGTCGTACGAGCAGTACTTC
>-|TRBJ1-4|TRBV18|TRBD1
CASSPPTGVREKLFF
TGTGCCAGCTCACCACCCACAGGGGTCCGTGAAAAACTGTTTTTT
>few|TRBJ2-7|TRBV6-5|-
CASSYYPRGGNYEQYF
TGTGCCAGCAGTTACTACCCCCGAGGGGGAAACTACGAGCAGTACTTC
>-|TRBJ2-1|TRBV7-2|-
CASSLFGYNEQFF
TGTGCCAGCAGCTTATTTGGCTACAATGAGCAGTTCTTC
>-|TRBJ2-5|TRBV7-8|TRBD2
CASSFQRTSGRRGETQYF
TGTGCCAGCAGCTTTCAAAGGACTAGCGGGAGGAGGGGAGAGACCCAGTACTTC
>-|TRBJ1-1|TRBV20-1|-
CSVARSTEAFF
TGCAGTGTGGCCAGATCCACTGAAGCTTTCTTT
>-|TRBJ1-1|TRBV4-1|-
CASSRETTNTEAFF
TGCGCCAGCAGCCGAGAGACGACGAATACTGAAGCTTTCTTT
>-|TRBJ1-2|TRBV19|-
CASSKRQAGGNYGYTF
TGTGCCAGTTCGAAACGACAGGCCGGGGGGAACTATGGCTACACCTTC
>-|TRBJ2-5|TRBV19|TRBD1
CASRATGTDQETQYF
TGTGCCAGTAGGGCCACCGGGACAGACCAAGAGACCCAGTACTTC
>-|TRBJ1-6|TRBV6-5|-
CASHERRGNSPLHF
TGTGCCAGTCATGAGAGGAGGGGAAATTCACCCCTCCACTTT
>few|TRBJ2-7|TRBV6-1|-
CASSEGGRGYEQYF
TGTGCCAGCAGTGAAGGGGGCAGGGGATACGAGCAGTACTTC
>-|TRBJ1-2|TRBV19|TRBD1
CASSIRGRGYGYTF
TGTGCCAGTAGTATAAGGGGGCGCGGCTATGGCTACACCTTC
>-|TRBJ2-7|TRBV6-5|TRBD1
CASSYQGASSYEQYF
TGTGCCAGCAGTTACCAGGGGGCGAGCTCCTACGAGCAGTACTTC
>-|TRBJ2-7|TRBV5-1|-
CASSFDRQGDPIYEQYF
TGCGCCAGCAGCTTTGATCGACAAGGGGATCCCATATACGAGCAGTACTTC
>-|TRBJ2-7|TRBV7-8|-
CASSLLSGGSYEQYF
TGTGCCAGCAGCTTGCTTAGCGGCGGGTCCTACGAGCAGTACTTC
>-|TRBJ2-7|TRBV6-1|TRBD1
CASSEPGTGAGEQYF
TGTGCCAGCAGTGAGCCCGGGACAGGGGCCGGCGAGCAGTACTTC
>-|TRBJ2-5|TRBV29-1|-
CSVVRGYQETQYF
TGCAGCGTTGTTCGAGGGTACCAAGAGACCCAGTACTTC
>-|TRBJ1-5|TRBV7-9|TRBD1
CASSLQGDQPQHF
TGTGCCAGCAGCCTCCAGGGGGATCAGCCCCAGCATTTT
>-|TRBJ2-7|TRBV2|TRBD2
CASSQGLLNEQYF
TGTGCCAGCAGTCAGGGACTATTGAACGAGCAGTACTTC
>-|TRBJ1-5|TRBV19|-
CASRPGGTDSNQPQHF
TGTGCCAGTAGGCCGGGAGGAACGGATAGCAATCAGCCCCAGCATTTT
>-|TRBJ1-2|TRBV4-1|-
CASSQELGDLRF
TGCGCCAGCAGCCAAGAATTGGGAGATCTACGGTTC
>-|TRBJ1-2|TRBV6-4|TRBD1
CASKSRTGRNYGYTF
TGTGCCAGCAAATCCCGGACAGGGCGGAACTATGGCTACACCTTC
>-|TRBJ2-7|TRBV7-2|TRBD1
CASSLFRGPDRAYEQYF
TGTGCCAGCAGCTTATTTCGGGGACCTGACAGGGCCTACGAGCAGTACTTC
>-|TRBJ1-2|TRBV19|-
CASNRESSANYGYTF
TGTGCCAGTAATCGGGAGTCCTCCGCTAACTATGGCTACACCTTC
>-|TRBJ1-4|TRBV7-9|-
CASSLVQGSEKLFF
TGTGCCAGCAGCTTAGTACAGGGTAGTGAAAAACTGTTTTTT
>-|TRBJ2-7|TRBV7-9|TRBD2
CASSLERGTTYEQYF
TGTGCCAGCAGCTTAGAGCGGGGGACCACCTACGAGCAGTACTTC
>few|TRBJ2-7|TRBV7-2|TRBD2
CASSLRTSALYEQYF
TGTGCCAGCAGCCTCCGGACTAGCGCCTTGTACGAGCAGTACTTC
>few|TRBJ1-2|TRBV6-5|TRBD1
CASSPSPDRNYGYTF
TGTGCCAGCAGCCCCTCGCCGGACAGGAACTATGGCTACACCTTC
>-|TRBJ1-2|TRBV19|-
CASSIVPGLYGYTF
TGTGCCAGTAGTATAGTGCCCGGACTCTATGGCTACACCTTC
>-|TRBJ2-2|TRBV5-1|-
CASSPTPGGQNTGELFF
TGCGCCAGCAGCCCTACTCCGGGGGGCCAGAACACCGGGGAGCTGTTTTTT
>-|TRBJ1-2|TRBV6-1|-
CASSEAQAYYGYTF
TGTGCCAGCAGTGAAGCACAAGCCTACTATGGCTACACCTTC
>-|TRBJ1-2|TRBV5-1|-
CASSLMGSNGYTF
TGCGCCAGCAGCCTTATGGGGAGCAATGGCTACACCTTC
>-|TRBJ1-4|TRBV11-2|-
CASSTKTYRVEKLFF
TGTGCCAGCAGCACGAAAACGTACAGGGTCGAAAAACTGTTTTTT
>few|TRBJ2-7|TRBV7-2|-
CASSLVGLAGPQYF
TGTGCCAGCAGCTTAGTCGGACTGGCTGGGCCTCAGTACTTC
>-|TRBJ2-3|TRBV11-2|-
CASTRRGLRTDTQYF
TGTGCCAGCACCCGACGAGGGCTTCGAACAGATACGCAGTATTTT
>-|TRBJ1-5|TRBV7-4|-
CASNSALGPDGQPQHF
TGTGCCAGCAACTCCGCGTTGGGACCGGACGGTCAGCCCCAGCATTTT
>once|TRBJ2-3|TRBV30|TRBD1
CAWKNRGGGDTQYF
TGTGCCTGGAAAAACAGGGGCGGAGGAGATACGCAGTATTTT
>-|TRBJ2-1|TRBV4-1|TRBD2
CASSHPGGANYNEQFF
TGCGCCAGCAGCCATCCCGGGGGGGCCAACTACAATGAGCAGTTCTTC
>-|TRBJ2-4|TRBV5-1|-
CASSLRPESADIQYF
TGCGCCAGCAGCCTACGACCTGAATCAGCCGACATTCAGTACTTC
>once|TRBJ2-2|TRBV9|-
CASSVFLETGELFF
TGTGCCAGCAGCGTATTCCTGGAGACCGGGGAGCTGTTTTTT
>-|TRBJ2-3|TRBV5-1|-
CASSFPGHRTDTQYF
TGCGCCAGCAGCTTTCCAGGGCATCGCACAGATACGCAGTATTTT
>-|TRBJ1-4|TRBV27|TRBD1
CASSFWGQAGRSEKLFF
TGTGCCAGCAGTTTTTGGGGACAGGCGGGTCGGAGTGAAAAACTGTTTTTT
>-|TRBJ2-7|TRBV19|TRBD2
CATGSGKGGYEQYF
TGTGCCACCGGTAGCGGGAAGGGTGGCTACGAGCAGTACTTC
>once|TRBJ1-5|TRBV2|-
CASSDRGRGNQPQHF
TGTGCCAGCAGTGATAGAGGGCGCGGCAATCAGCCCCAGCATTTT
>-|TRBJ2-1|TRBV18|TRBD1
CASSSGQGGNEQFF
TGTGCCAGCTCATCAGGACAGGGAGGTAATGAGCAGTTCTTC
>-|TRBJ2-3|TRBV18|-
CASSDRAGTDTQYF
TGTGCCAGCTCAGATAGGGCAGGGACAGATACGCAGTATTTT
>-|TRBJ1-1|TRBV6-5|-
CASSQLRNTEAFF
TGTGCCAGCAGTCAACTCAGGAACACTGAAGCTTTCTTT
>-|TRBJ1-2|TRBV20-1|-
CSASDPFTF
TGCAGTGCCTCTGACCCCTTCACCTTC
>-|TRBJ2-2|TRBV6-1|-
CASSAANTGELFF
TGTGCCAGCAGTGCAGCAAACACCGGGGAGCTGTTTTTT
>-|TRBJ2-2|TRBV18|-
CASSPRGLRVNTGELFF
TGTGCCAGCTCACCACGTGGGTTAAGGGTGAACACCGGGGAGCTGTTTTTT
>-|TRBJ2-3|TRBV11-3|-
CASSSPYSDTQYF
TGTGCCAGCAGCTCTCCCTACTCGGATACGCAGTATTTT
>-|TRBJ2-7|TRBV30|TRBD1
CAWSEAGTAYEQYF
TGTGCCTGGAGTGAAGCCGGGACAGCCTACGAGCAGTACTTC
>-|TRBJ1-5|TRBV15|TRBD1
CATSSLDRDSNQPQHF
TGTGCCACCAGCAGCCTGGACAGGGATAGCAATCAGCCCCAGCATTTT
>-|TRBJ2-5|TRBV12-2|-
CASRSPGTSGSEETQYF
TGTGCAAGTCGCTCCCCCGGGACTAGCGGGAGCGAGGAGACCCAGTACTTC
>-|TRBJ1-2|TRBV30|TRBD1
CAWSRDRGTF
TGTGCCTGGAGTCGGGACAGGGGCACCTTC